One sample yielded the 10 T cell receptor beta chains listed below, sequenced in a study of T cells in localized non-small cell lung cancer. Generated by immunoSEQ multiplex PCR, the TCRdb table keeps only in-frame clones and is missing some. The repertoire holds 75,000 to 80,000 clones, with around 82% as singletons. This material consisted of peripheral blood, taken before any cancer treatment. The receptors derive from a female donor over 55 with stage I lung adenocarcinoma.

CDR3 DNA: TGTGCCAGCTCACCAGGACAGGCCTTCGAAGCTTTCTTT. Amino acid sequence: CASSPGQAFEAFF. This chain uses TRBV18 with TRBJ1-1, with 7 bases that match TRBD1. The CDR3 is made up of 13 amino acids. Germline-derived CDR1 and CDR2 are KGHSH and LQKENI. The trim removed 2 bases at V and 8 bases at J, leaving 5 bases unmatched. Looking up the rest from reference TRBV18 and TRBJ1-1 gives the full variable domain: NAGVMQNPRHLVRRRGQEARLRCSPMKGHSHVYWYRQLPEEGLKFMVYLQKENIIDESGMPKERFSAEFPKEGPSILRIQQVVRGDSAAYFCASSPGQAFEAFFGQGTRLTVV.

The J gene is TRBJ1-5, the V gene TRBV6-1, with 7 bases aligning to TRBD1. The length of the CDR3 is 14 residues. After removal of 6 bases from V and 11 bases from J, the junction contained 13 bases not matched to a gene. Germline V lookup: CDR1 MNHNS, CDR2 SASEGT. The CDR3 spells CASRVGQSDLAQHF. DNA of the CDR3: TGTGCCAGCAGGGTGGGACAGTCCGACCTAGCCCAGCATTTT.

The chain couples TRBV7-6 to TRBJ2-7; TRBD2 might be the D (6 bases). Germline lookup yields CDR1 SGHVS and CDR2 FNYEAQ. The CDR3 is 14 amino acids. V gave up 0 bases and J gave up 3 bases, with 9 bases separating them. CDR3 protein: CASSLARGNYEQYF. DNA of the CDR3: TGTGCCAGCAGCTTAGCGCGGGGCAACTACGAGCAGTACTTC. Together with reference TRBV7-6 and TRBJ2-7, the CDR3 gives the full variable domain: GAGVSQSPRYKVTKRGQDVALRCDPISGHVSLYWYRQALGQGPEFLTYFNYEAQQDKSGLPNDRFSAERPEGSISTLTIQRTEQRDSAMYRCASSLARGNYEQYFGPGTRLTVT.

This clone is medium-sized. CDR3 sequence (DNA): TGTGCCAGTAGTTTTGGGGGAGAGACCCAGTACTTC. Amino acid sequence: CASSFGGETQYF. This sequence joins TRBV19 and TRBJ2-5; the D gene could be TRBD1 or TRBD2 (5 bases each). This CDR3 is built from 12 residues. The germline gives CDR1 LNHDA, CDR2 SQIVND (reference sequence). Deletions cut 5 bases from V and 4 bases from J, with 8 bases between.

The count of this clone is one. This chain uses TRBV19 with TRBJ1-5; D gene unclear. The germline CDR1 and CDR2 sequences are LNHDA and SQIVND (reference sequence). CDR3 size: 13 residues. V was clipped by 6 bases and J by 6 bases, with 12 bases between them. In DNA, the CDR3 is TGTGCCAGTAGAGGCTCGAAGGGTCAGCCCCAGCATTTT. This sequence encodes CASRGSKGQPQHF.

CDR3 sequence reads: CASSLETAYNQPQHF. CDR3 bases: TGTGCCAGCAGCTTAGAGACAGCATACAATCAGCCCCAGCATTTT. This rearrangement joins TRBV7-8 to TRBJ1-5, with D maybe TRBD1 (5 bases). The V end was cut by 1 base, the J end by 3 bases, with 10 bases between. The V gene's germline CDR1 is SGHVS and CDR2 FQNEAQ. The CDR3 extends over 15 amino acids.

The chain links TRBV13 to TRBJ1-1; no clear D gene. Germline CDR1 reads PRHDT; CDR2 reads FYEKMQ (reference sequence). The V gene lost 7 bases and the J gene lost 7 bases, with 4 bases spanning the gap. The CDR3 is made up of 9 amino acids. The CDR3: CASTFEAFF. CDR3 DNA sequence: TGTGCCAGCACTTTTGAAGCTTTCTTT.

V is TRBV11-2 and J is TRBJ1-1; D is unclear. Germline-derived CDR1 and CDR2 are SGHAT and FQNNGV. CDR3 length: 14 amino acids. The V gene lost 2 bases and the J gene lost 0 bases, with 7 bases spanning the gap. As DNA, the CDR3 is TGTGCCAGCAGCTTATGGGGTTTGAACACTGAAGCTTTCTTT. This gives the protein CASSLWGLNTEAFF.

This clone appeared once. The chain couples TRBV7-9 to TRBJ2-7; no definite D call. The CDR3 runs to 14 residues. In germline, CDR1 is SEHNR, CDR2 FQNEAQ (reference sequence). The V end lost 1 base, the J end lost 7 bases, and 14 bases lay between the germline ends. The CDR3 sequence: CASSLGPPQVEQYF. Written as DNA, the CDR3 is TGTGCCAGCAGCTTAGGGCCGCCCCAGGTGGAGCAGTACTTC.

The chain employs TRBV7-8 and TRBJ2-1; the match to TRBD2 covers 7 bases. CDR1 and CDR2 from the germline V gene are SGHVS and FQNEAQ. V trimming: 8 bases; J trimming: 6 bases; junction bases outside the gene matches: 13. The CDR3 consists of 15 residues. The CDR3 sequence is CASGRAVRAINEQFF. CDR3 coding DNA: TGTGCCAGCGGGAGGGCAGTTCGAGCCATCAATGAGCAGTTCTTC.